The 3 T cell receptor beta chains below come from one sample, sequenced in a study. Tregs were sorted as CD4+CD25+CD127-/low cells. TCRdb used MiXCR to reprocess the 5' RACE reads, holding one entry per CDR3 protein. The repertoire holds thousands of distinct CDR3 sequences, with 40% to 50% as singletons. Sequencing used Tregs sorted from a lymph node. The receptor source for this set is a female donor with breast cancer.

The chain couples TRBV6-5 to TRBJ2-1; D is unresolved. The V gene's germline CDR1 is MNHEY and CDR2 SVGAGI. This CDR3 contains 12 residues. The V end lost 6 bases, the J end lost 5 bases, and 8 bases lay between the germline ends. The CDR3 sequence: CASRQGNNEQFF. The CDR3 DNA is TGTGCCAGCAGACAAGGGAACAATGAGCAGTTCTTC.

In its sample, this clonotype was seen a few times. The chain has TRBV20-1 and TRBJ2-7; no definite D call. V was trimmed by 0 bases and J by 0 bases, leaving 9 bases between them. The germline V gene encodes CDR1 DFQATT and CDR2 SNEGSKA (reference sequence). The CDR3 totals 14 residues. The CDR3: CSAREGRSSYEQYF. The CDR3 nucleotides are TGCAGTGCTAGAGAGGGCAGAAGCTCCTACGAGCAGTACTTC.

The J gene is TRBJ1-2, the V gene TRBV4-1; D is unclear. CDR3 length: 14 residues. The V end lost 1 base, the J end lost 6 bases, and 12 bases lay between the germline ends. Germline V gene sequence: CDR1 MGHRA, CDR2 YSYEKL. The CDR3 here is CASSQGSPTNGYTF. The CDR3 DNA sequence: TGCGCCAGCAGCCAAGGTTCGCCGACCAATGGCTACACCTTC.